The source of this TCR beta chain is a study of cytomegalovirus exposure and HLA in healthy donors. Across the study: Later analysis reported that the 120 validation repertoires shared the platform of the approximately 670 first-cohort repertoires.

Method: immunoSEQ multiplex PCR; TCRdb's copy keeps in-frame clones and lacks some. Of around 150,000 clones listed, about 86% are singletons. On this clone itself: Its antigen is unidentified.

This CDR3 has 14 residues. Per the germline V gene, CDR1 is LNHDA and CDR2 is SQIVND (reference sequence). V lost 6 bases and J lost 5, with 15 bases in between. General study points: In a later analysis, first-cohort TCR clusters were found to tend to co-occur in the roughly 120 validation repertoires. A few of the chains that were CMV-associated were confirmed in vitro to be specific for CMV antigens. There were 164 TCR beta chains listed as cytomegalovirus-associated.

This TCR was recovered from a woman aged 18 to 35 in good health and CMV-seronegative. Sequencing input: PBMCs. This chain uses TRBV19 with TRBJ2-3; D perhaps matches TRBD1 (7 bases). The CDR3, as DNA: TGTGCCAGTAGCCCGACAGGGACTGAAGATACGCAGTATTTT. It yields the protein CASSPTGTEDTQYF.